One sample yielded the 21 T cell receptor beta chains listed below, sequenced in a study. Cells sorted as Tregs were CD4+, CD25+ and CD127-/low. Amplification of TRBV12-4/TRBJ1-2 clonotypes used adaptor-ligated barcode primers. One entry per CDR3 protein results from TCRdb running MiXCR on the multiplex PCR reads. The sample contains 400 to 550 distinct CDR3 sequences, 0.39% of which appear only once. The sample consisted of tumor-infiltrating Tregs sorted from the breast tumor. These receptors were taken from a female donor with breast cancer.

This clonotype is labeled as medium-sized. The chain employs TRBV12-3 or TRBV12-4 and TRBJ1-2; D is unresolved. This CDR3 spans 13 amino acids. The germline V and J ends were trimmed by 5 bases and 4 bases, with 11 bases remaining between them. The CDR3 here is CASSPRQRYGYTF. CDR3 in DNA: TGTGCCAGCAGTCCAAGACAACGCTATGGCTACACCTTC.

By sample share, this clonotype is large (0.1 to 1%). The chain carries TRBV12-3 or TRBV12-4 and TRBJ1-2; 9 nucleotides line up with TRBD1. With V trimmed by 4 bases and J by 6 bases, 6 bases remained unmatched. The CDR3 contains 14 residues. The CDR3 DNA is TGTGCCAGCAGTTCGGGACAGGGAGGGGATGGCTACACCTTC. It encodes CASSSGQGGDGYTF.

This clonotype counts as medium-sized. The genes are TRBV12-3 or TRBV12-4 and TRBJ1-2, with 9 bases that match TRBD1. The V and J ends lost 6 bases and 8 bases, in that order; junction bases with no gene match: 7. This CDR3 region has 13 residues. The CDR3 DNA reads TGTGCCAGCAGCTGGGACAGGGTCATCGGCTACACCTTC. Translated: CASSWDRVIGYTF.

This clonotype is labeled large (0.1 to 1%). CDR3 amino acids: CASSVRQGGYTF. The CDR3 bases are TGTGCCAGCAGTGTTAGACAGGGAGGCTACACCTTC. The gene calls are TRBV12-3 or TRBV12-4 and TRBJ1-2; 7 nucleotides line up with TRBD1. V shed 5 bases, J shed 8 bases, and the junction held 5 bases outside the gene matches. This CDR3 comprises 12 residues.

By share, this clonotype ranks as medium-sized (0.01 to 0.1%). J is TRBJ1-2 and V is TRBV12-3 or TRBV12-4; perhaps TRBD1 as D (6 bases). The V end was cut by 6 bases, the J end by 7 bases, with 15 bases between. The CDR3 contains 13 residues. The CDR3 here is CASRGQGIVGYTF. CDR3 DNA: TGTGCCAGCAGGGGACAAGGGATTGTTGGCTACACCTTC.

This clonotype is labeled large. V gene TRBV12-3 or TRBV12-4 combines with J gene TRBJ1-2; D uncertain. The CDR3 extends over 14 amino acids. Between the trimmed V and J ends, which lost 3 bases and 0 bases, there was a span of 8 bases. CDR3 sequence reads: CASSFRGSNYGYTF. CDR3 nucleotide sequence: TGTGCCAGCAGTTTTCGGGGTTCTAACTATGGCTACACCTTC.

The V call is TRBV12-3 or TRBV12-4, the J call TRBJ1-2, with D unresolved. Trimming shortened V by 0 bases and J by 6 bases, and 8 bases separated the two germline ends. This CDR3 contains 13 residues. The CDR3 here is CASSLAGRDGYTF. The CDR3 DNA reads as TGTGCCAGCAGTTTAGCAGGACGGGATGGCTACACCTTC.

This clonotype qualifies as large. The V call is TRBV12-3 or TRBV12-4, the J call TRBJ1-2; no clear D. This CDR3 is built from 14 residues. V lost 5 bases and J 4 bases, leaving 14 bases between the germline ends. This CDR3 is CASSPLSLGYGYTF. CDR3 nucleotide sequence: TGTGCCAGCAGTCCTCTGTCGTTGGGCTATGGCTACACCTTC.

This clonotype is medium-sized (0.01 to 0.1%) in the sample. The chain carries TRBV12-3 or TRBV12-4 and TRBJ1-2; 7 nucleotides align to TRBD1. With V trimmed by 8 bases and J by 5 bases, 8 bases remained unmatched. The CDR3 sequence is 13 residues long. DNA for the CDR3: TGTGCCAGCGCCGAAACAGGGGAATATGGCTACACCTTC. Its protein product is CASAETGEYGYTF.

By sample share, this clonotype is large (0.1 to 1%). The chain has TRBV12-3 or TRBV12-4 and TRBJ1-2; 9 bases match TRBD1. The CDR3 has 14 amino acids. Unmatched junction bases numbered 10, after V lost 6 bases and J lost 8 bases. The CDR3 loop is CASSDPGQGYGYTF. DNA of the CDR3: TGTGCCAGCAGCGATCCGGGACAGGGTTACGGCTACACCTTC.

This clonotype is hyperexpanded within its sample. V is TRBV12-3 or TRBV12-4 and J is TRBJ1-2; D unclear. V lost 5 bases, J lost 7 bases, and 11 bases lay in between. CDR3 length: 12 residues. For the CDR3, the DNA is TGTGCCAGCAGTCTAGGAGGTGGTGGCTACACCTTC. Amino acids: CASSLGGGGYTF.

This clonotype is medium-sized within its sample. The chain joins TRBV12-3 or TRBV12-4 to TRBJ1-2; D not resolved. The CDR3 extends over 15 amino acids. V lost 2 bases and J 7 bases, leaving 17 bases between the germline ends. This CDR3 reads CASSLRRGVASGYTF. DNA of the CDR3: TGTGCCAGCAGTTTAAGGCGTGGAGTCGCCAGTGGCTACACCTTC.

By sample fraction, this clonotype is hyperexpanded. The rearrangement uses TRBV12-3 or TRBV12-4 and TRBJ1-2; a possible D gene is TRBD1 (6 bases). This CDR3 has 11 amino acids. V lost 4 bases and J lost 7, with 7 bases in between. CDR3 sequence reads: CASSSRGGYTF. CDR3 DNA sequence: TGTGCCAGCAGTTCCAGGGGTGGCTACACCTTC.

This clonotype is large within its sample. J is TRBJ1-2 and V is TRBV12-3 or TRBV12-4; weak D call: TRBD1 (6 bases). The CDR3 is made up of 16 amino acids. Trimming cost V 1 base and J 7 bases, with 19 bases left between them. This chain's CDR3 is CASSLVVTGNPFGYTF. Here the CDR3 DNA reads TGTGCCAGCAGTTTAGTAGTAACAGGGAATCCATTTGGCTACACCTTC.

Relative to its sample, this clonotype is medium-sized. The DNA for the CDR3 is TGTGCCAGCAGGCGACATACGATCCTAGCTAACTATGGCTACACCTTC. Translated, it gives CASRRHTILANYGYTF. The chain couples TRBV12-3 or TRBV12-4 to TRBJ1-2; no reliable D call. Trimming removed 6 bases at V and 0 bases at J, with 17 bases between. The CDR3 spans 16 residues.

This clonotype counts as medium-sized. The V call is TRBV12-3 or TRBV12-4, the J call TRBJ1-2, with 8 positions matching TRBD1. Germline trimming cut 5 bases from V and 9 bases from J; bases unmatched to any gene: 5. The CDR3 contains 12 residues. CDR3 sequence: CASSPGQGSYTF. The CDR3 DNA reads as TGTGCCAGCAGTCCCGGACAGGGAAGCTACACCTTC.

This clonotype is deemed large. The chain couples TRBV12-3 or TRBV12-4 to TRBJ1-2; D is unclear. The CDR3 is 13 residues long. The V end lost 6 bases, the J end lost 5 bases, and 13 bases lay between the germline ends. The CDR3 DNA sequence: TGTGCCAGCAGCCAGACTAACTATTATGGCTACACCTTC. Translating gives CASSQTNYYGYTF.

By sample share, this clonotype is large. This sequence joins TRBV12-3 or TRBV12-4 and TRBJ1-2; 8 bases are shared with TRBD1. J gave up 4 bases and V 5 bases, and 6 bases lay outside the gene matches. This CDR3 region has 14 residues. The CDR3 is CASSNLGQVYGYTF. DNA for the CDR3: TGTGCCAGCAGTAACTTGGGACAGGTCTATGGCTACACCTTC.

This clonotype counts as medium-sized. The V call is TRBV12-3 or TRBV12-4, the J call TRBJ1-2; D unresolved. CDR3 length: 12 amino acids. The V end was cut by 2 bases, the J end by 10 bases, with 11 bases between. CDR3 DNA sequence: TGTGCCAGCAGTTTAATGGGTCAGGACTACACCTTC. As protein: CASSLMGQDYTF.

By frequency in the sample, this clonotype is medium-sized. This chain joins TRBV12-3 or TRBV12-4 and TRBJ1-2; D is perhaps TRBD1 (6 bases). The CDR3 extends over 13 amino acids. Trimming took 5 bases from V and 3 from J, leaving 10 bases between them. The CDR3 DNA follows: TGTGCCAGCAGTGCACAGGGATACTATGGCTACACCTTC. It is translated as CASSAQGYYGYTF.

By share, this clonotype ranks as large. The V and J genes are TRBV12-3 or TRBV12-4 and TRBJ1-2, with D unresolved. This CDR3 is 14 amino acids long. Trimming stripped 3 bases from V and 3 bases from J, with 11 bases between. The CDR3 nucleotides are TGTGCCAGCAGTTTCGGCTACAGCGACTATGGCTACACCTTC. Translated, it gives CASSFGYSDYGYTF.